The next 18 T cell receptor beta chains were all read from a single sample in a study of T cell changes during pregnancy in multiple sclerosis. Repertoires were generated with immunoSEQ multiplex PCR, while TCRdb's copy carries only in-frame clones and drops some. The sample shows tens of thousands of clones, around 92% of them seen only once. The input for sequencing was peripheral blood, taken before pregnancy. All receptors derive from a female donor with multiple sclerosis, enrolled in a pregnancy study.

This clone was seen only once. Here the CDR3 reads CASSPGDSSGNTIYF. CDR3 coding DNA: TGCGCCAGCAGCCCGGGGGACAGCTCTGGAAACACCATATATTTT. The J gene is TRBJ1-3, the V gene TRBV5-1; 7 bases map to TRBD1. This CDR3 region has 15 residues. Germline-derived CDR1 and CDR2 are SGHRS and YFSETQ. The junction had 4 bases not matched to a gene; V was cut back by 4 bases and J by 0 bases.

The chain joins TRBV19 to TRBJ2-7; 10 bases fit TRBD2. There are 15 residues in the CDR3. J lost 4 bases, V lost 3 bases, and 6 bases had no gene match. Germline V CDR1 and CDR2: LNHDA, SQIVND (reference sequence). Here the CDR3 reads CASSIQAGGVYEQYF. CDR3 DNA sequence: TGTGCCAGTAGTATCCAAGCGGGAGGGGTTTACGAGCAGTACTTC.

This rearrangement joins TRBV13 to TRBJ2-2, with TRBD1 identical over 8 bases. The CDR3 runs 17 residues. The junction had 9 bases not matched to a gene; V was cut back by 5 bases and J by 1 base. CDR1 is PRHDT, CDR2 FYEKMQ, per germline (reference sequence). The DNA of the CDR3 is TGTGCCAGCAGCCAGATAACCGGGACAGGGAACACCGGGGAGCTGTTTTTT. Its translation is CASSQITGTGNTGELFF.

V and J are TRBV27 and TRBJ2-7, with D hard to call. Between the trimmed V and J ends, which lost 3 bases and 4 bases, there was a span of 10 bases. The CDR3 runs to 13 residues. The germline gives CDR1 MNHEY, CDR2 SMNVEV (reference sequence). CDR3 coding DNA: TGTGCCAGCAGTTTGTCAGCGTCATACGAGCAGTACTTC. Amino acids: CASSLSASYEQYF.

V and J are TRBV2 and TRBJ2-7; D is perhaps TRBD1 (6 bases). Germline CDR1 SNHLY, CDR2 FYNNEI. This CDR3 is 13 amino acids long. Trimming took off 4 bases at V and 3 bases at J, with 10 bases between the two ends. The CDR3 bases are TGTGCCAGCAGTGTCGGACAGAGCTACGAGCAGTACTTC. This codes for CASSVGQSYEQYF.

V usage is TRBV6-5 and J usage is TRBJ1-5, with D tentatively TRBD1 (6 bases). Trimming stripped 5 bases from V and 11 bases from J, with 16 bases between. The CDR3 extends over 13 amino acids. Germline V gives CDR1 MNHEY, CDR2 SVGAGI. In nucleotides, the CDR3 is TGTGCCAGCAGTCCGGACAGACAAGGGTCCCAGCATTTT. Protein sequence: CASSPDRQGSQHF.

The chain's CDR3 is CASSFTGTSKDTQYF. The CDR3, as DNA: TGTGCCAGCAGCTTCACCGGGACTAGCAAGGATACGCAGTATTTT. The V call is TRBV7-2, the J call TRBJ2-3; 9 positions match TRBD2. The CDR3 consists of 15 residues. V trimming: 3 bases; J trimming: 6 bases; junction bases outside the gene matches: 7. The germline V gene encodes CDR1 SGHTA and CDR2 FQGNSA.

This chain links TRBV30 with TRBJ2-3; 7 bases align to TRBD2. Germline CDR1 is GTSNPN and CDR2 is SVGIG (reference sequence). V trimming: 6 bases; J trimming: 2 bases; junction bases outside the gene matches: 8. This CDR3 comprises 14 residues. The CDR3 DNA reads as TGTGCCTGTTCGACTAGCACTCTCACAGATACGCAGTATTTT. Residues: CACSTSTLTDTQYF.

In its sample, this clone was seen once. CDR3 protein: CAIKDLGGTQYF. CDR3 DNA: TGTGCCATCAAGGACTTAGGTGGGACCCAGTACTTC. The chain uses TRBV10-3 and TRBJ2-5, with D possibly matching TRBD2 (5 bases). V gave up 7 bases and J gave up 7 bases, with 13 bases separating them. The CDR3 is made up of 12 amino acids. Germline CDR1 and CDR2: ENHRY and SYGVKD.

This rearrangement joins TRBV28 to TRBJ1-2; D is ambiguous. The CDR3 spans 13 residues. The ends were cut back, 6 bases at V and 0 bases at J, with 8 bases in the middle. Germline CDR1 is MDHEN and CDR2 is SYDVKM. As DNA, the CDR3 is TGTGCCAGCAGCTTCGGGACTAACTATGGCTACACCTTC. Translated: CASSFGTNYGYTF.

The chain links TRBV5-1 to TRBJ2-3; TRBD2 matches 11 bases. Losses at the gene ends were 5 bases for V and 4 bases for J; bases not matched to a gene: 6. The germline gives CDR1 SGHRS, CDR2 YFSETQ. CDR3 length equals 15 residues. The CDR3 loop reads CASRLLAGAADTQYF. In DNA form, the CDR3 reads TGCGCCAGCAGGTTACTAGCGGGAGCGGCAGATACGCAGTATTTT.

J is TRBJ2-5 and V is TRBV28, with TRBD1 as a possible D gene (6 bases). Germline V gene lookup returns CDR1 MDHEN and CDR2 SYDVKM. This CDR3 is built from 14 residues. Between the trimmed V and J ends, which lost 6 bases and 3 bases, there was a span of 14 bases. The CDR3 sequence is CASRATGREETQYF. CDR3 nucleotides: TGTGCCAGCAGGGCGACAGGACGAGAAGAGACCCAGTACTTC. Full variable domain (outside the CDR3, taken from reference TRBV28 and TRBJ2-5): DVKVTQSSRYLVKRTGEKVFLECVQDMDHENMFWYRQDPGLGLRLIYFSYDVKMKEKGDIPEGYSVSREKKERFSLILESASTNQTSMYLCASRATGREETQYFGPGTRLLVL.

The J gene is TRBJ2-7, the V gene TRBV2; TRBD2 matches 7 bases. J gave up 5 bases and V 7 bases, and 11 bases lay outside the gene matches. Germline lookup yields CDR1 SNHLY and CDR2 FYNNEI. This CDR3 comprises 14 residues. Here the CDR3 DNA reads TGTGCCAGCACCCCCGGGAGGCTAGTGGACGAGCAGTACTTC. It codes for CASTPGRLVDEQYF. Drawing the rest from reference TRBV2 and TRBJ2-7, the complete variable domain is EPEVTQTPSHQVTQMGQEVILRCVPISNHLYFYWYRQILGQKVEFLVSFYNNEISEKSEIFDDQFSVERPDGSNFTLKIRSTKLEDSAMYFCASTPGRLVDEQYFGPGTRLTVT.

The gene calls are TRBV7-2 and TRBJ2-1; a weak D match, TRBD2 (5 bases). V dropped 1 base and J dropped 0 bases, with 7 bases sitting between them. There are 15 residues in the CDR3. CDR1 is SGHTA, CDR2 FQGNSA, per germline. CDR3 sequence reads: CASSLDDYSYNEQFF. CDR3 bases: TGTGCCAGCAGCTTAGATGACTACTCCTACAATGAGCAGTTCTTC.

This sequence joins TRBV4-1 and TRBJ2-2; perhaps TRBD1 as D (6 bases). Germline V gene data show CDR1 as MGHRA and CDR2 as YSYEKL. Trimming left V 4 bases short and J 1 base short, with 19 bases between. CDR3 size: 18 residues. CDR3 amino acids: CASSLYIQGPGNTGELFF. CDR3 DNA: TGCGCCAGCAGCCTATATATACAGGGCCCCGGGAACACCGGGGAGCTGTTTTTT.

The V and J genes are TRBV27 and TRBJ1-5, with 7 bases fitting TRBD1. Germline CDR1 is MNHEY and CDR2 is SMNVEV (reference sequence). The CDR3 is 12 amino acids. The V gene end was trimmed by 2 bases and the J gene end by 12 bases; junction bases not matched to a gene: 4. CDR3 region: CASSLTGQDQHF. In DNA form, the CDR3 reads TGTGCCAGCAGTTTAACCGGACAGGACCAGCATTTT.

V gene TRBV5-4 combines with J gene TRBJ2-5, with TRBD2 as a possible D gene (6 bases). This CDR3 contains 14 residues. Germline lookup yields CDR1 SGHNT and CDR2 YYREEE (reference sequence). Trimming left V 3 bases short and J 4 bases short, with 13 bases between. CDR3 loop: CASSSPGGVETQYF. The CDR3 DNA reads TGTGCCAGCAGCTCGCCCGGGGGAGTAGAGACCCAGTACTTC.

The CDR3 is CASSDPRRVETQYF. DNA for the CDR3: TGTGCCAGCAGCGACCCCAGGAGGGTCGAGACCCAGTACTTC. The rearrangement links TRBV2 to TRBJ2-5; tentative D call: TRBD2 (6 bases). This CDR3 spans 14 amino acids. Trimming cost V 6 bases and J 5 bases, with 16 bases left between them. CDR1 and CDR2 from the germline V gene are SNHLY and FYNNEI.